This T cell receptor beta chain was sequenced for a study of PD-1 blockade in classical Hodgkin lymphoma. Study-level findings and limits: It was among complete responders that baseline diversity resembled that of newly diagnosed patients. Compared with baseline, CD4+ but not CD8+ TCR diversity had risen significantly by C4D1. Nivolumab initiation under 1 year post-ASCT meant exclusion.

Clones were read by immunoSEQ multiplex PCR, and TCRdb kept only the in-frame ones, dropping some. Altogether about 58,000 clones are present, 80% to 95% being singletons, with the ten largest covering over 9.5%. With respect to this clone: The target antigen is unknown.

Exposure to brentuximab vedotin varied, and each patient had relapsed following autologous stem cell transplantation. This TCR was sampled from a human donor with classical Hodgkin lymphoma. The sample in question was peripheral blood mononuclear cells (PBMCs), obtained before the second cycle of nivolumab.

CDR3 in amino acids: CASSLGTSEQYF. CDR3 in DNA: TGTGCCAGCAGCTTGGGGACCAGCGAGCAGTACTTC. The chain employs TRBV5-6 and TRBJ2-7; no clear D. CDR1 is SGHDT and CDR2 is YYEEEE in the germline V gene. The CDR3 is made up of 12 amino acids. With 0 bases removed from V and 6 bases from J, the gap between germline ends came to 7 bases. The variable domain in full, with the rest retrieved from reference TRBV5-6 and TRBJ2-7, is DAGVTQSPTHLIKTRGQQVTLRCSPKSGHDTVSWYQQALGQGPQFIFQYYEEEERQRGNFPDRFSGHQFPNYSSELNVNALLLGDSALYLCASSLGTSEQYFGPGTRLTVT.